A single sample gave rise to the 12 T cell receptor beta chains below, sequenced in a study of follicular helper T cells after annual influenza vaccination. Time point given: 2014-2015 season, pre-vaccination. Sequencing used immunoSEQ multiplex PCR; TCRdb keeps in-frame clones, though not all of them. This table has some 15,000 clones, roughly 86% appearing once. Sequenced here: CXCR5- memory CD4+ T cells sorted from blood, sampled on the day of influenza vaccination. Every receptor here comes from an adult who received the influenza vaccine.

This clone was recorded only once. The chain carries TRBV28 and TRBJ1-2; maybe TRBD1 (5 bases). The V end was cut by 5 bases, the J end by 3 bases, with 13 bases between. CDR1 and CDR2 from the germline V gene are MDHEN and SYDVKM. The CDR3 is 14 amino acids. The CDR3 here is CASSPRGRDYGYTF. The CDR3 DNA is TGTGCCAGCAGTCCTAGGGGCCGCGACTATGGCTACACCTTC.

Comment on this clone: Its ends do not fully match the called genes, so a read error is possible. The J gene is TRBJ2-1, the V gene TRBV18; D gene ambiguous. The germline gives CDR1 KGHSH, CDR2 LQKENI. This CDR3 spans 15 amino acids. This chain's CDR3 is CASSPPSSSDNEQFF. In DNA, the CDR3 is TGTGCCAGCTCACCACCGAGCTCCTCCGACAATGAGCAGTTCTTC.

The gene calls are TRBV19 and TRBJ1-3; TRBD1 is a possible D gene (6 bases). Germline V gives CDR1 LNHDA, CDR2 SQIVND (reference sequence). V was clipped by 6 bases and J by 4 bases, with 13 bases between them. This CDR3 has 14 amino acids. CDR3 DNA: TGTGCCAGTAGAGATACCGGGACAGGAAACACCATATATTTT. Encoded protein: CASRDTGTGNTIYF.

The chain joins TRBV28 to TRBJ2-6; 7 bases map to TRBD1. There are 19 residues in the CDR3. Per the germline V gene, CDR1 is MDHEN and CDR2 is SYDVKM. V dropped 5 bases and J dropped 2; count of bases not matched to a gene: 15. The CDR3 sequence: CASSKTPGQRVPGANVLTF. The CDR3 coding sequence is TGTGCCAGCAGTAAAACTCCGGGACAGAGGGTCCCTGGGGCCAACGTCCTGACTTTC.

The chain is built from TRBV6-6 and TRBJ2-5; 10 bases line up with TRBD2. Germline assignment: CDR1 MNHNY and CDR2 SVGAGI (reference sequence). Trimming took 4 bases from V and 4 from J; bases not matched to a gene: 3. The CDR3 covers 14 residues. CDR3 nucleotides: TGTGCCAGCAGTTTAGCGGGGGGAGGAGAGACCCAGTACTTC. Translated: CASSLAGGGETQYF.

The count of this clone is one. V usage is TRBV27 and J usage is TRBJ2-7; 12 bases are a match to TRBD2. Per the germline V gene, CDR1 is MNHEY and CDR2 is SMNVEV (reference sequence). The V and J ends lost 8 bases and 4 bases, in that order; junction bases with no gene match: 9. The CDR3 is 15 residues long. CDR3 nucleotide sequence: TGTGCCAGCCAGCCCCTAGCGGGGGGGAAATACGAGCAGTACTTC. Its protein product is CASQPLAGGKYEQYF.

This clone was seen more than once but under ten times. This rearrangement joins TRBV2 to TRBJ1-2, with no clear D. Trimming removed 3 bases at V and 5 bases at J, with 16 bases between. This CDR3 comprises 15 residues. Germline V gene data show CDR1 as SNHLY and CDR2 as FYNNEI. The CDR3 DNA sequence: TGTGCCAGCAGTGAGGGTACGGGTGTGTGGTATGGCTACACCTTC. Protein: CASSEGTGVWYGYTF.

This sequence joins TRBV15 and TRBJ2-5; D possibly corresponds to TRBD2 (5 bases). V shed 0 bases and J shed 6 bases, with 17 bases lying between them. This CDR3 contains 16 residues. Per germline, CDR1 LNHNV and CDR2 YYDKDF (reference sequence). The CDR3 DNA sequence: TGTGCCACCAGCAGAGATCGAGGTCTAGCTGGGAAGACCCAGTACTTC. Translated: CATSRDRGLAGKTQYF.

This clone was picked up a small number of times. The V call is TRBV21-1, the J call TRBJ1-2; TRBD1 reflects the table's D call only, with no check against the DNA. TRBV21-1 is a pseudogene locus. The CDR3 contains 12 residues. The CDR3 DNA sequence: TGTGCCAGCCGGGACAGGGTACTCAAGGACACCTTC. Residues: CASRDRVLKDTF.

CDR3 in amino acids: CASSQSGGPGSSYTF. The CDR3 bases are TGTGCCAGCAGCCAATCGGGTGGACCTGGAAGTAGCTACACCTTC. V gene TRBV16 combines with J gene TRBJ1-2; D not resolved. This CDR3 region has 15 residues. V was clipped by 0 bases and J by 9 bases, with 17 bases between them. Germline CDR1 KGHSY, CDR2 FQNENV.

The sample holds one count of this clone. The CDR3 nucleotides are TGTGCCAGCAGCCTAGAGCACTATGGCTACACCTTC. Translation gives CASSLEHYGYTF. The chain joins TRBV5-4 to TRBJ1-2; D is unclear. The CDR3 has 12 residues. The ends were cut back, 4 bases at V and 3 bases at J, with 7 bases in the middle. Germline V gene data show CDR1 as SGHNT and CDR2 as YYREEE (reference sequence).

The chain uses TRBV29-1 and TRBJ2-6, with D possibly called TRBD1 or TRBD2 (5 bases each). The V and J ends lost 0 bases and 2 bases respectively, with 8 bases between them. The CDR3 has 15 amino acids. Germline lookup yields CDR1 SQVTM and CDR2 ANQGSEA. CDR3 DNA sequence: TGCAGCGTTGAAGATAGAGGGGCTGGGGCCAACGTCCTGACTTTC. This gives the protein CSVEDRGAGANVLTF.